This T cell receptor beta chain was found in a study of shared clonotypes between healthy human individuals. Samples left unsorted employed about 100 million PBMCs for genomic DNA. CDR1 is GTSNPN and CDR2 is SVGIG in the germline V gene (reference sequence). The CDR3 runs to 13 residues. V lost 0 bases and J 4 bases, leaving 9 bases between the germline ends. Original data processing: ImmunoSEQ yielded junction-only sequences lacking quality scores, so filtering differed. The table came from immunoSEQ multiplex PCR; TCRdb's copy has only in-frame clones and leaves some out. Clone size and the V and J calls come from that table; the DNA yielded D and trimming. The table has hundreds of thousands of clones, around 78% seen once; the top ten hold around 11%.

This clonotype was obtained from a woman aged 40-49 years in good health. Some clones in this sample may be carry-over from other donors' samples. Sequenced: PBMCs. The chain is built from TRBV30 and TRBJ1-2; D might be TRBD1 (5 bases). This CDR3 reads CAWSVSGTYGYTF. For the CDR3, the DNA is TGTGCCTGGAGTGTATCAGGGACCTATGGCTACACCTTC.